The 5 T cell receptor beta chains in this list originate from one sample, sequenced in a study of cytotoxic CD8 clonotypes in ibrutinib-treated CLL. Sequenced by immunoSEQ multiplex PCR; TCRdb stores in-frame clones only, minus some. The repertoire holds 300,000 to 400,000 clones, with about 61% as singletons. The specimen comprised PBMCs, sampled after 36 months of ibrutinib treatment. The source is a human donor with chronic lymphocytic leukemia.

This clone was counted a single time. The chain joins TRBV7-3 to TRBJ2-3; weak D call: TRBD2 (5 bases). The CDR3 loop spans 15 amino acids. Germline V gene sequence: CDR1 SGHTA, CDR2 FQGTGA. Trimming pared 2 bases from V and 0 bases from J, leaving 9 bases between. This CDR3 reads CASSLVGGSTDTQYF. The CDR3 DNA reads TGTGCCAGCAGCTTAGTGGGCGGGAGCACAGATACGCAGTATTTT.

V usage is TRBV5-6 and J usage is TRBJ2-3, with 10 positions matching TRBD2. The CDR3 totals 16 residues. Trimming cost V 5 bases and J 7 bases; bases outside gene matches: 13. Looked up from germline, CDR1 is SGHDT and CDR2 is YYEEEE. CDR3 sequence (DNA): TGTGCCAGCAGGACCCTAGCGGGAGAGGACCTAAATACGCAGTATTTT. Translating gives CASRTLAGEDLNTQYF.

Concerning this clone itself: Its ends do not fully match the called genes, so a read error is possible. J is TRBJ1-5 and V is TRBV6-5, with D uncertain. Germline V gives CDR1 MNHEY, CDR2 SVGAGI. The length of the CDR3 is 13 residues. DNA of the CDR3: TGTGCCAGCAGTACAGTAGGTAATCGGCCCCAGCATTTT. Translated: CASSTVGNRPQHF.

CDR3 protein: CASSLSAALAGNNEQFF. The CDR3 DNA reads as TGTGCCAGCAGTTTATCAGCGGCACTAGCGGGAAATAATGAGCAGTTCTTC. The V and J genes are TRBV28 and TRBJ2-1; the match to TRBD2 covers 10 bases. Germline trimming cut 1 base from V and 7 bases from J; bases unmatched to any gene: 10. From germline, CDR1 is MDHEN and CDR2 SYDVKM. CDR3 length equals 17 residues.

This chain uses TRBV2 with TRBJ1-6, with 7 bases matching TRBD1. CDR1 is SNHLY, CDR2 FYNNEI, per germline. After removal of 9 bases from V and 8 bases from J, the junction contained 10 bases not matched to a gene. The CDR3 length is 14 residues. The CDR3 region has the DNA TGTGCCAGGTCGGTGACAGGGCTTCATTCACCCCTCCACTTT. Its protein is CARSVTGLHSPLHF.